The 19 T cell receptor beta chains in this list originate from one sample, sequenced in a study of regulatory T cells in long-lasting Graves disease. Time point indicated: persistent/refractory GD, antithyroid drugs over 5 years with positive TRAb. There was RNA extracted from PBMCs, and the TCR library was made from it. Arm-PCR of CDR3 regions and iRepertoire HTBI primers were used to build TCR beta libraries. TCRdb fed the multiplex PCR reads into MiXCR, producing one record per CDR3 protein. The table includes around 460,000 distinct CDR3 sequences, approximately 23% detected once. The starting material was peripheral blood mononuclear cells (PBMCs), obtained when the disease was refractory, from a patient treated with antithyroid drugs. The receptors shown here come from a female donor with Graves disease.

With respect to this clonotype: A much larger clone differs by one base, so this may be a read error. The gene calls are TRBV29-1 and TRBJ1-1; no clear D. Trimming took off 4 bases at V and 1 base at J, with 10 bases between the two ends. This CDR3 spans 13 amino acids. CDR1 SQVTM and CDR2 ANQGSEA come from the germline V gene. The CDR3 region is CSVGDNSNTEAFF. The CDR3 DNA is TGCAGCGTTGGTGACAACTCGAACACTGAAGCTTTCTTT. The variable domain in full, completed from reference TRBV29-1 and TRBJ1-1, reads SAVISQKPSRDICQRGTSLTIQCQVDSQVTMMFWYRQQPGQSLTLIATANQGSEATYESGFVIDKFPISRPNLTFSTLTVSNMSPEDSSIYLCSVGDNSNTEAFFGQGTRLTVV.

This sequence joins TRBV5-1 and TRBJ1-2; D uncertain. V gave up 0 bases and J gave up 3 bases, with 6 bases separating them. Germline CDR1 SGHRS, CDR2 YFSETQ. This CDR3 has 13 amino acids. CDR3 bases: TGCGCCAGCAGCTTGGCTGGATACTATGGCTACACCTTC. As protein: CASSLAGYYGYTF.

In its sample, this clonotype was seen many times. The rearrangement links TRBV20-1 to TRBJ1-5; a weak D match, TRBD1 (6 bases). Germline CDR1 reads DFQATT; CDR2 reads SNEGSKA (reference sequence). CDR3 length: 15 residues. V was pared by 4 bases and J by 3 bases, with 16 bases between. The CDR3 loop reads CSATNRVNHNQPQHF. The DNA of the CDR3 is TGCAGTGCTACGAACAGGGTAAATCACAATCAGCCCCAGCATTTT.

Of note for this clonotype: A much larger clone is a single base away; this may be a read error. This chain connects TRBV20-1 to TRBJ2-5; D gene unclear. CDR3 length: 12 residues. Germline lookup yields CDR1 DFQATT and CDR2 SNEGSKA (reference sequence). The CDR3 region is CSATGIREIQYF. CDR3 bases: TGCAGTGCTACAGGTATCCGAGAGATCCAGTACTTC.

This clonotype has a single count. The chain employs TRBV11-3 and TRBJ1-2; 10 bases are a match to TRBD1. Germline V gives CDR1 SGHNT, CDR2 YENEEA. CDR3 size: 14 residues. With V trimmed by 4 bases and J by 6 bases, 5 bases remained unmatched. CDR3 in DNA: TGTGCCAGCAGCTGGGACAGGGGCGCTAATGGCTACACCTTC. Translation gives CASSWDRGANGYTF.

This clonotype was counted a few times. The chain couples TRBV12-3 or TRBV12-4 to TRBJ1-1; 8 nucleotides align to TRBD1. This CDR3 contains 12 residues. V was pared by 5 bases and J by 10 bases, with 6 bases of the junction left unmatched. This chain's CDR3 is CASSNSGGRAFF. Written as DNA, the CDR3 is TGTGCCAGCAGTAACTCAGGGGGCAGAGCTTTCTTT.

In its sample, this clonotype was seen many times. This chain joins TRBV6-5 and TRBJ1-5, with 11 nucleotides matching TRBD1. Germline CDR1 and CDR2: MNHEY and SVGAGI. The length of the CDR3 is 16 residues. V lost 0 bases, J lost 6 bases, and 4 bases stayed unmatched. The DNA for the CDR3 is TGTGCCAGCAGTTACTCGGGACAGGGGGTGATTCAGCCCCAGCATTTT. Translation: CASSYSGQGVIQPQHF.

The CDR3 spells CASRSAANTGELFF. CDR3 bases: TGTGCCAGTCGATCGGCGGCGAACACCGGGGAGCTGTTTTTT. The chain combines TRBV6-1 with TRBJ2-2; no definite D call. The CDR3 is 14 residues long. Trimming removed 9 bases at V and 0 bases at J, with 11 bases between. The germline V gene encodes CDR1 MNHNS and CDR2 SASEGT.

The chain combines TRBV25-1 with TRBJ1-4; 9 nucleotides line up with TRBD1. The CDR3 has 13 amino acids. The V and J ends lost 5 bases and 6 bases, in that order; junction bases with no gene match: 1. Germline assignment: CDR1 MGHDK and CDR2 SYGVNS. DNA of the CDR3: TGTGCCAGCAGTCGACAGGGGGATGAAAAACTGTTTTTT. Translation gives CASSRQGDEKLFF.

This clonotype was seen a few times. V gene TRBV3-1 combines with J gene TRBJ2-6; weak D call: TRBD2 (5 bases). Trimming took 4 bases from V and 4 from J, leaving 8 bases between them. Germline V CDR1 and CDR2: LGHDT, YNNKEL (reference sequence). The CDR3 is 14 amino acids. CDR3 sequence reads: CASSPRGGANVLTF. CDR3 coding DNA: TGTGCCAGCAGCCCTCGAGGGGGGGCCAACGTCCTGACTTTC.

There are many counts of this clonotype. The genes are TRBV28 and TRBJ2-5; D may be TRBD1 (5 bases). The germline V and J ends were trimmed by 4 bases and 2 bases, with 11 bases remaining between them. CDR3 size: 14 residues. Germline CDR1 MDHEN, CDR2 SYDVKM. The CDR3 region is CASSSMTVQETQYF. CDR3 coding DNA: TGTGCCAGCAGTTCGATGACAGTACAAGAGACCCAGTACTTC. Full variable domain (outside the CDR3, taken from reference TRBV28 and TRBJ2-5): DVKVTQSSRYLVKRTGEKVFLECVQDMDHENMFWYRQDPGLGLRLIYFSYDVKMKEKGDIPEGYSVSREKKERFSLILESASTNQTSMYLCASSSMTVQETQYFGPGTRLLVL.

The chain recombines TRBV20-1 with TRBJ2-5; TRBD1 matches 9 bases. The CDR3 spans 18 residues. After removal of 5 bases from V and 4 bases from J, the junction contained 20 bases not matched to a gene. Germline CDR1 reads DFQATT; CDR2 reads SNEGSKA (reference sequence). CDR3 protein: CSAAGTGKLMLGGETQYF. CDR3 nucleotide sequence: TGCAGTGCTGCCGGGACAGGGAAGTTGATGCTCGGGGGAGAGACCCAGTACTTC.

This clonotype was counted between two and nine times. V and J are TRBV10-2 and TRBJ2-3; D might be TRBD1 (5 bases). Germline CDR1 is WSHSY and CDR2 is SAAADI. CDR3 length: 15 amino acids. V shed 7 bases and J shed 2 bases, with 16 bases lying between them. The CDR3 nucleotides read TGCGCCAGCACTCAGGGAAGGGCCCTCACAGATACGCAGTATTTT. It codes for CASTQGRALTDTQYF.

This clonotype was detected ten times or more. The J gene is TRBJ1-5, the V gene TRBV12-3 or TRBV12-4; D not certain. V lost 5 bases to trimming and J lost 0 bases, with 14 bases between them. The CDR3 totals 16 residues. The CDR3 is CASSPSMGLSNQPQHF. CDR3 DNA: TGTGCCAGCAGTCCTTCGATGGGCCTTAGCAATCAGCCCCAGCATTTT.

This clonotype was observed a handful of times. The chain combines TRBV6-1 with TRBJ2-7, with D perhaps TRBD2 (5 bases). Germline lookup yields CDR1 MNHNS and CDR2 SASEGT. CDR3 size: 13 residues. The V end lost 6 bases, the J end lost 7 bases, and 16 bases lay between the germline ends. CDR3 nucleotides: TGTGCCAGCAGCTTGGACTGGGTTGCAGAGCAGTACTTC. It codes for CASSLDWVAEQYF.

On this clonotype: A read error may account for a junction end that differs from germline. The CDR3 nucleotides read TGTGTCAGCAGCTTAGCCGGGGACAGTTCCTCCTACGAGCAGTACTTC. Protein: CVSSLAGDSSSYEQYF. The chain employs TRBV11-2 and TRBJ2-7; TRBD1 aligns across 7 bases. The CDR3 is 16 amino acids. Germline CDR1 SGHAT, CDR2 FQNNGV.

This clonotype was observed a handful of times. The chain employs TRBV18 and TRBJ1-1; D is ambiguous. Germline CDR1 and CDR2: KGHSH and LQKENI. This CDR3 spans 14 amino acids. Trimming shortened V by 1 base and J by 3 bases, and 9 bases separated the two germline ends. The CDR3 DNA follows: TGTGCCAGCTCACCACGCGGTGAAGACACTGAAGCTTTCTTT. It codes for CASSPRGEDTEAFF.

This clonotype was detected ten times or more. J is TRBJ1-5 and V is TRBV2, with 8 bases aligning to TRBD1. Trimming at V came to 5 bases and at J to 2 bases, leaving 5 bases not matched to a gene. CDR3 size: 15 residues. Germline V lookup: CDR1 SNHLY, CDR2 FYNNEI. CDR3 bases: TGTGCCAGCAGTTCCGACAGGGGAGGCAATCAGCCCCAGCATTTT. It specifies CASSSDRGGNQPQHF.

This clonotype appeared many times. The V call is TRBV2, the J call TRBJ2-4; possibly TRBD1 or TRBD2 for D (5 bases each). The germline CDR1 and CDR2 sequences are SNHLY and FYNNEI. The length of the CDR3 is 15 residues. Trimming took off 6 bases at V and 0 bases at J, with 12 bases between the two ends. This CDR3 is CASRGDSLAKNIQYF. DNA for the CDR3: TGTGCCAGCAGGGGAGACAGTCTAGCCAAAAACATTCAGTACTTC.